Each of the 5 T cell receptor beta chains below was sequenced from the same sample in a study of T cell changes during pregnancy in multiple sclerosis. Here immunoSEQ multiplex PCR was the method, and the copy in TCRdb shows in-frame clones only, minus some. Of fewer than 50,000 clones in the sample, 75% to 90% are singletons; the top ten hold about 4.7%. The sequences come from peripheral blood, collected in the second trimester of pregnancy. These receptors came from a female donor in good health, enrolled as a control in a pregnancy study.

The chain carries TRBV7-2 and TRBJ1-2; TRBD1 aligns across 10 bases. The CDR3 contains 15 residues. V lost 6 bases, J lost 1 base, and 5 bases stayed unmatched. The germline V gene encodes CDR1 SGHTA and CDR2 FQGNSA. CDR3 nucleotides: TGTGCCAGCAGGAAAGGGACAGGGGATAACTATGGCTACACCTTC. Translation: CASRKGTGDNYGYTF.

This chain connects TRBV10-3 to TRBJ1-5; 9 bases are shared with TRBD1. This CDR3 is built from 13 residues. The ends lost 4 bases at V and 9 bases at J; junction bases unmatched: 4. Germline assignment: CDR1 ENHRY and CDR2 SYGVKD. This CDR3 is CAISVGQGLPQHF. DNA for the CDR3: TGTGCCATCAGTGTGGGACAGGGTTTGCCCCAGCATTTT.

The V gene is TRBV6-1, the J gene TRBJ1-2; 10 nucleotides match TRBD1. Germline V gene data show CDR1 as MNHNS and CDR2 as SASEGT. The trim removed 4 bases at V and 4 bases at J, leaving 9 bases unmatched. The CDR3 totals 16 residues. The CDR3 DNA is TGTGCCAGCAGTGGGCCGACAGGGGGCAACGTCTATGGCTACACCTTC. Protein product: CASSGPTGGNVYGYTF.

The genes are TRBV5-1 and TRBJ1-4; 10 bases agree with TRBD1. Germline V gene data show CDR1 as SGHRS and CDR2 as YFSETQ. Trimming removed 4 bases from V and 10 bases from J; junction bases left unmatched: 13. This CDR3 contains 16 residues. The chain's CDR3 is CASSPGQGKGKGKLFF. DNA of the CDR3: TGCGCCAGCAGCCCGGGACAGGGGAAAGGGAAAGGAAAACTGTTTTTT.

V and J are TRBV6-6 and TRBJ1-1; no firm D call. CDR3 length equals 14 residues. V was trimmed by 8 bases and J by 1 base, leaving 14 bases between them. Per germline, CDR1 MNHNY and CDR2 SVGAGI (reference sequence). CDR3 sequence reads: CASPPPGGNTEAFF. In nucleotides, the CDR3 is TGTGCCAGCCCCCCTCCAGGAGGGAACACTGAAGCTTTCTTT.